The 27 T cell receptor beta chains below all came from one sample that was sequenced in a study of cytomegalovirus exposure and HLA in healthy donors. Some clones are missing from TCRdb's copy, which holds only in-frame ones; the method was immunoSEQ multiplex PCR. The sample lists 45,000 to 65,000 clones, 90% seen once, with around 2.8% in the top ten. What was sequenced was PBMCs. All receptors derive from a man aged 18 to 35 in good health and CMV-seronegative.

In the case of this clone: The same CDR3 also results from other DNA sequences found in this sample. The chain joins TRBV27 to TRBJ2-1; D possibly corresponds to TRBD2 (6 bases). Trimming stripped 2 bases from V and 7 bases from J, with 9 bases between. Germline V gene sequence: CDR1 MNHEY, CDR2 SMNVEV (reference sequence). The length of the CDR3 is 13 residues. The CDR3 region is CASSLAGGNEQFF. The DNA for the CDR3 is TGTGCCAGCAGTTTAGCTGGGGGGAATGAGCAGTTCTTC.

The rearrangement links TRBV27 to TRBJ2-1; TRBD2 aligns across 10 bases. The CDR3 sequence is 18 residues long. Trimming removed 4 bases from V and 2 bases from J; junction bases left unmatched: 11. Looked up from germline, CDR1 is MNHEY and CDR2 is SMNVEV (reference sequence). CDR3 amino acids: CASSWASGSSYAYNEQFF. The CDR3 DNA sequence: TGTGCCAGCAGTTGGGCTAGCGGGAGTTCGTACGCCTACAATGAGCAGTTCTTC.

The chain has TRBV2 and TRBJ2-3, with D perhaps matching TRBD2 (5 bases). Germline CDR1 is SNHLY and CDR2 is FYNNEI. The CDR3 consists of 14 residues. V was pared by 8 bases and J by 4 bases, with 16 bases between. The CDR3 reads CASASGSSADTQYF. DNA of the CDR3: TGTGCCAGCGCTTCGGGATCGTCCGCAGATACGCAGTATTTT.

The gene calls are TRBV28 and TRBJ1-1, with a possible D match to TRBD1 (6 bases). Trimming pared 10 bases from V and 0 bases from J, leaving 18 bases between. There are 15 residues in the CDR3. Germline CDR1 and CDR2: MDHEN and SYDVKM. CDR3 sequence: CATRNRGGVNTEAFF. Written as DNA, the CDR3 is TGTGCCACCAGGAATAGGGGGGGGGTGAACACTGAAGCTTTCTTT.

The genes are TRBV19 and TRBJ2-4; D is perhaps TRBD2 (6 bases). V gave up 5 bases and J gave up 0 bases, with 17 bases separating them. Per germline, CDR1 LNHDA and CDR2 SQIVND (reference sequence). This CDR3 is 17 amino acids long. CDR3 DNA sequence: TGTGCCAGTAGTCCTATCGCGGGGAGCCTAGCCAAAAACATTCAGTACTTC. It codes for CASSPIAGSLAKNIQYF.

The chain carries TRBV9 and TRBJ2-1; D is undetermined. Trimming shortened V by 0 bases and J by 5 bases, and 9 bases separated the two germline ends. CDR1 is SGDLS, CDR2 YYNGEE, per germline. The CDR3 has 14 amino acids. The CDR3 sequence is CASSVDGINNEQFF. The CDR3 nucleotides are TGTGCCAGCAGCGTAGATGGCATTAACAATGAGCAGTTCTTC.

A few counts support this clone. The DNA is omitted, as the CDR3 cannot be located on it reliably, and the CDR3 follows TCRdb's listing. This rearrangement joins TRBV12-2 to TRBJ1-3; the listed D gene, TRBD1, was not tested against the DNA. TRBV12-2 is deemed a pseudogene. The CDR3 is 20 amino acids long, termini counted. The CDR3 loop reads CASRLDGWGQGSFSGNTIYF.

The chain couples TRBV6-5 to TRBJ2-7; 9 bases line up with TRBD1. The CDR3 is 15 amino acids. Unmatched junction bases numbered 4, after V lost 0 bases and J lost 4 bases. CDR1 MNHEY and CDR2 SVGAGI come from the germline V gene. CDR3 residues: CASSYSGQGSYEQYF. CDR3 coding DNA: TGTGCCAGCAGTTACTCGGGACAGGGTTCTTACGAGCAGTACTTC.

This chain joins TRBV28 and TRBJ2-3, with D perhaps matching TRBD1 (5 bases). Germline lookup yields CDR1 MDHEN and CDR2 SYDVKM. Trimming pared 8 bases from V and 3 bases from J, leaving 6 bases between. This CDR3 has 11 residues. As DNA, the CDR3 is TGTGCCAGCCGACAGACAGATACGCAGTATTTT. Its translation: CASRQTDTQYF.

The chain couples TRBV29-1 to TRBJ2-7; unclear D gene. V was shortened by 0 bases and J by 2 bases, with 2 bases between the two germline ends. Germline V gene sequence: CDR1 SQVTM, CDR2 ANQGSEA. CDR3 length: 11 residues. Here the CDR3 DNA reads TGCAGCGTTGAAGATACCTACGAGCAGTACTTC. Translated: CSVEDTYEQYF.

The chain uses TRBV7-6 and TRBJ2-2; 10 nucleotides match TRBD2. Trimming cost V 6 bases and J 1 base; bases outside gene matches: 2. The CDR3 is 15 amino acids. Germline V gene sequence: CDR1 SGHVS, CDR2 FNYEAQ. Here the CDR3 DNA reads TGTGCCAGCAGGCCTAGCGGGGGGAACACCGGGGAGCTGTTTTTT. Protein product: CASRPSGGNTGELFF.

The V and J genes are TRBV6-6 and TRBJ2-7; no firm D call. The V gene's germline CDR1 is MNHNY and CDR2 SVGAGI (reference sequence). With 9 bases removed from V and 2 bases from J, the gap between germline ends came to 14 bases. This CDR3 region has 13 residues. The CDR3 DNA sequence: TGTGCCAGTACAATGGGCCGAGCCTACGAGCAGTACTTC. Translating it yields CASTMGRAYEQYF.

This clone was detected only once. The V and J genes are TRBV6-1 and TRBJ1-1, with D maybe TRBD1 (5 bases). The V end lost 4 bases, the J end lost 3 bases, and 18 bases lay between the germline ends. Germline V lookup: CDR1 MNHNS, CDR2 SASEGT. The length of the CDR3 is 16 residues. The CDR3, as DNA: TGTGCCAGCAGTGGGTCCAGGTGGGGGGTGGACACTGAAGCTTTCTTT. Protein product: CASSGSRWGVDTEAFF.

This clone is a singleton in its sample. CDR3 DNA sequence: TGTGCCTCATCGGACAGGGATAACACTGAAGCTTTCTTT. The encoded protein is CASSDRDNTEAFF. This chain joins TRBV10-3 and TRBJ1-1, with 8 bases lining up with TRBD1. This CDR3 spans 13 amino acids. Losses at the gene ends were 11 bases for V and 2 bases for J; bases not matched to a gene: 7. Germline V gene sequence: CDR1 ENHRY, CDR2 SYGVKD.

The chain has TRBV6-1 and TRBJ2-2; weak D call: TRBD2 (5 bases). V lost 1 base and J lost 3, with 6 bases in between. This CDR3 region has 14 residues. Germline CDR1 is MNHNS and CDR2 is SASEGT. CDR3 in amino acids: CASSEVLDTGELFF. CDR3 bases: TGTGCCAGCAGTGAAGTACTAGACACCGGGGAGCTGTTTTTT.

The count of this clone is one. This chain links TRBV5-1 with TRBJ2-5; 7 bases line up with TRBD1. The V gene's germline CDR1 is SGHRS and CDR2 YFSETQ. V trimming: 2 bases; J trimming: 1 base; junction bases outside the gene matches: 2. The CDR3 sequence is 14 residues long. CDR3: CASSFGQAQETQYF. The CDR3 region has the DNA TGCGCCAGCAGCTTCGGACAGGCCCAAGAGACCCAGTACTTC.

The chain carries TRBV15 and TRBJ2-5; 11 bases fit TRBD2. V lost 0 bases, J lost 2 bases, and 11 bases stayed unmatched. Germline CDR1 reads LNHNV; CDR2 reads YYDKDF (reference sequence). The CDR3 spans 19 residues. CDR3 region: CATSRDGGLADPPQETQYF. CDR3 in DNA: TGTGCCACCAGCAGAGATGGGGGACTAGCGGACCCCCCGCAAGAGACCCAGTACTTC.

The chain links TRBV13 to TRBJ1-1, with a possible D match to TRBD1 (5 bases). Between the trimmed V and J ends, which lost 5 bases and 0 bases, there was a span of 10 bases. Germline V gene data show CDR1 as PRHDT and CDR2 as FYEKMQ (reference sequence). The CDR3 sequence is 14 residues long. Written as DNA, the CDR3 is TGTGCCAGCAGCCATAGACAGATGAACACTGAAGCTTTCTTT. It yields the protein CASSHRQMNTEAFF.

J is TRBJ2-7 and V is TRBV27, with a possible D match to TRBD1 (5 bases). Germline V gives CDR1 MNHEY, CDR2 SMNVEV (reference sequence). Trimming left V 3 bases short and J 4 bases short, with 19 bases between. The CDR3 sequence is 16 residues long. The CDR3 nucleotides read TGTGCCAGCAGTTTCGGCAGGGCAAAAACCGGGTACGAGCAGTACTTC. Its protein product is CASSFGRAKTGYEQYF.

The genes are TRBV19 and TRBJ1-3; 9 bases match TRBD1. CDR3 size: 14 residues. From germline, CDR1 is LNHDA and CDR2 SQIVND (reference sequence). The junction had 2 bases not matched to a gene; V was cut back by 6 bases and J by 2 bases. The CDR3: CASSDRGTGNTIYF. The CDR3 nucleotides read TGTGCCAGTAGCGACAGGGGGACTGGAAACACCATATATTTT.

The chain combines TRBV18 with TRBJ1-1, with 9 bases lining up with TRBD1. CDR1 is KGHSH, CDR2 LQKENI, per germline. The CDR3 consists of 18 residues. V lost 0 bases, J lost 1 base, and 9 bases stayed unmatched. The CDR3 sequence is CASSPPMGTGRANTEAFF. The CDR3 DNA reads TGTGCCAGCTCACCACCGATGGGGACAGGGCGGGCGAACACTGAAGCTTTCTTT. The full variable domain, in which reference TRBV18 and TRBJ1-1 provide the parts outside the CDR3, is NAGVMQNPRHLVRRRGQEARLRCSPMKGHSHVYWYRQLPEEGLKFMVYLQKENIIDESGMPKERFSAEFPKEGPSILRIQQVVRGDSAAYFCASSPPMGTGRANTEAFFGQGTRLTVV.

V gene TRBV28 combines with J gene TRBJ1-5; tentatively, D is TRBD1 (6 bases). The germline gives CDR1 MDHEN, CDR2 SYDVKM. The CDR3 loop spans 15 amino acids. Trimming removed 6 bases at V and 2 bases at J, with 14 bases between. The CDR3 coding sequence is TGTGCCAGCAGCTCACAGGGTGGCGGCAATCAGCCCCAGCATTTT. Residues: CASSSQGGGNQPQHF.

This clone was seen just once. This chain joins TRBV7-2 and TRBJ2-2; unclear D gene. The V end was cut by 5 bases, the J end by 10 bases, with 8 bases between. Germline V gene data show CDR1 as SGHTA and CDR2 as FQGNSA. The CDR3 covers 11 residues. Here the CDR3 DNA reads TGTGCCAGCAGCACCTACCTGGAGCTGTTTTTT. This codes for CASSTYLELFF.

V usage is TRBV6-5 and J usage is TRBJ2-1; 12 bases are shared with TRBD1. CDR3 length equals 15 residues. The germline CDR1 and CDR2 sequences are MNHEY and SVGAGI. Unmatched junction bases numbered 7, after V lost 6 bases and J lost 7 bases. The CDR3 DNA reads as TGTGCCAGCAGCGGGGACAGGGGGCCTTGGAATGAGCAGTTCTTC. This codes for CASSGDRGPWNEQFF.

The rearrangement links TRBV27 to TRBJ2-1; 9 positions agree with TRBD2. CDR3 length: 17 residues. The trim removed 6 bases at V and 3 bases at J, leaving 12 bases unmatched. Germline V gene sequence: CDR1 MNHEY, CDR2 SMNVEV (reference sequence). CDR3: CASSYPPWREGYNEQFF. CDR3 in DNA: TGTGCCAGCAGCTACCCCCCCTGGCGGGAGGGCTACAATGAGCAGTTCTTC.

The chain links TRBV2 to TRBJ1-5; 9 nucleotides align to TRBD1. Looked up from germline, CDR1 is SNHLY and CDR2 is FYNNEI. This CDR3 contains 14 residues. V lost 5 bases, J lost 7 bases, and 6 bases stayed unmatched. CDR3 coding DNA: TGTGCCAGCAGTAAGGACAGGGGAAGGCAGCCCCAGCATTTT. Its translation: CASSKDRGRQPQHF.

The rearrangement uses TRBV6-6 and TRBJ1-4; a weak D match, TRBD1 (5 bases). This CDR3 contains 15 residues. The germline V and J ends were trimmed by 0 bases and 8 bases, with 13 bases remaining between them. Germline V gene sequence: CDR1 MNHNY, CDR2 SVGAGI (reference sequence). CDR3 region: CASSYSAGGGEKLFF. The CDR3 DNA follows: TGTGCCAGCAGTTACTCGGCGGGGGGTGGGGAAAAACTGTTTTTT.